These T cell receptor beta chains were read from a single sample in a study of post-analysis software for immune sequencing data. TCRdb analysed the PCR reads with MiXCR anew, one entry per CDR3 protein. The table lists approximately 400,000 distinct CDR3 sequences, 30% to 45% of them singletons, with roughly 13% in the top ten. Sample: blood. These receptors were taken from a girl aged 5-17 years with multiple sclerosis. Both conserved end residues are part of each CDR3. A D gene is named only where the DNA matches it firmly. Only part of the rows carry a size: once, few, many, or a class if the clone is expanded.

d_gene: TRBD2
j_gene: TRBJ2-1
abundance: .
v_gene: TRBV11-2
CDR3nt: TGTGCCAGCAGCTTAGATCCGGCTAGCGGGGGGGCGAATGAGCAGTTCTTC
CDR3aa: CASSLDPASGGANEQFF

d_gene: .
j_gene: TRBJ1-6
abundance: .
v_gene: TRBV7-3
CDR3nt: TGTGCCAGCAGCTCACGGGGGGCATGGTCACCCCTCCACTTT
CDR3aa: CASSSRGAWSPLHF

d_gene: .
j_gene: TRBJ2-7
abundance: few
v_gene: TRBV9
CDR3nt: TGTGCCAGCAGCGTAGTTCCAGGTCGGTACGAGCAGTACTTC
CDR3aa: CASSVVPGRYEQYF

d_gene: TRBD2
j_gene: TRBJ2-1
abundance: .
v_gene: TRBV6-6
CDR3nt: TGTGCCAGCAGGAACGGGGGGGAAGCCTACAATGAGCAGTTCTTC
CDR3aa: CASRNGGEAYNEQFF

d_gene: .
j_gene: TRBJ1-1
abundance: .
v_gene: TRBV7-3
CDR3nt: TGTGCCAGCAGCTTAACATCGCTGTCGGTGTACACTGAAGCTTTCTTT
CDR3aa: CASSLTSLSVYTEAFF

d_gene: .
j_gene: TRBJ1-1
abundance: few
v_gene: TRBV27
CDR3nt: TGTGCCAGCAGTCCCCCAGGGGCCGCGATAGAAGCTTTCTTT
CDR3aa: CASSPPGAAIEAFF

d_gene: TRBD1
j_gene: TRBJ1-1
abundance: .
v_gene: TRBV7-9
CDR3nt: TGTGCCAGCAGCTCAAGCCGGGACAGGGAAGCTTTCTTT
CDR3aa: CASSSSRDREAFF

d_gene: TRBD2
j_gene: TRBJ2-3
abundance: .
v_gene: TRBV5-1
CDR3nt: TGCGCCAGCAGCTTGGCCGGGACTAGCGGGGGGGCCACAGATACGCAGTATTTT
CDR3aa: CASSLAGTSGGATDTQYF

d_gene: .
j_gene: TRBJ1-2
abundance: .
v_gene: TRBV20-1
CDR3nt: TGCAGTGCTAGAGAGAGGAGAGGACCAACTGACGGCTACACCTTC
CDR3aa: CSARERRGPTDGYTF

d_gene: .
j_gene: TRBJ2-5
abundance: .
v_gene: TRBV6-2/TRBV6-3
CDR3nt: TGTGCCAGCAGTTACTCGACTTTTGAAGAGACCCAGTACTTC
CDR3aa: CASSYSTFEETQYF

d_gene: .
j_gene: TRBJ2-3
abundance: few
v_gene: TRBV10-3
CDR3nt: TGTGCCATCGGCAAGACAGCCACGGATACGCAGTATTTT
CDR3aa: CAIGKTATDTQYF

d_gene: .
j_gene: TRBJ1-1
abundance: .
v_gene: TRBV5-6
CDR3nt: TGTGCCAGCAGCCCGCCGGGGGGGGGCGGGAAAGCTTTCTTT
CDR3aa: CASSPPGGGGKAFF

d_gene: TRBD1
j_gene: TRBJ1-5
abundance: few
v_gene: TRBV20-1
CDR3nt: TGCAGTGCTAGTCTACAGGGGCTTCGAGGCAATCAGCCCCAGCATTTT
CDR3aa: CSASLQGLRGNQPQHF

d_gene: TRBD1
j_gene: TRBJ1-5
abundance: .
v_gene: TRBV5-1
CDR3nt: TGCGCCAGCAGCTTCCCCGGGACAGGGACAAGGGATAGCAATCAGCCCCAGCATTTT
CDR3aa: CASSFPGTGTRDSNQPQHF

d_gene: .
j_gene: TRBJ2-5
abundance: .
v_gene: TRBV15
CDR3nt: TGTGCCACCAGCAGAGGTTCAGTTTCAGAGACCCAGTACTTC
CDR3aa: CATSRGSVSETQYF

d_gene: TRBD2
j_gene: TRBJ2-5
abundance: .
v_gene: TRBV6-1
CDR3nt: TGTGCCAGCAGTGATCGGTATGCTAGCGGAGGGGAGACCCAGTACTTC
CDR3aa: CASSDRYASGGETQYF

d_gene: .
j_gene: TRBJ2-3
abundance: few
v_gene: TRBV29-1
CDR3nt: TGCAGCGTTGAACAGGGTAAAAGGGGGGATACGCAGTATTTT
CDR3aa: CSVEQGKRGDTQYF

d_gene: TRBD1
j_gene: TRBJ1-2
abundance: many
v_gene: TRBV9
CDR3nt: TGTGCCAGCAGCCTCGACGGGACAGCTAACTATGGCTACACCTTC
CDR3aa: CASSLDGTANYGYTF

d_gene: .
j_gene: TRBJ1-1
abundance: few
v_gene: TRBV6-6
CDR3nt: TGTGCCAGCACCCCAGGTGTGGGGCGGGGAAACACTGAAGCTTTCTTT
CDR3aa: CASTPGVGRGNTEAFF

d_gene: .
j_gene: TRBJ2-5
abundance: .
v_gene: TRBV18
CDR3nt: TGTGCCAGCTCAGCAGGGGTTTCGGAGCAGTACTTC
CDR3aa: CASSAGVSEQYF

d_gene: TRBD2
j_gene: TRBJ2-5
abundance: .
v_gene: TRBV7-6
CDR3nt: TGTGCCTGCAGACTGGGACTAGCGGGGCCGATCCAAGAGACCCAGTACTTC
CDR3aa: CACRLGLAGPIQETQYF

d_gene: TRBD1
j_gene: TRBJ1-1
abundance: .
v_gene: TRBV5-1
CDR3nt: TGCGCCAGCAGCTCAATGGGACAGGGGAGGGACACTGAAGCTTTCTTT
CDR3aa: CASSSMGQGRDTEAFF

d_gene: TRBD1
j_gene: TRBJ2-7
abundance: many
v_gene: TRBV27
CDR3nt: TGTGCCAGCAGTTCTGGACAGGGCCCATACGAGCAGTACTTC
CDR3aa: CASSSGQGPYEQYF